A selection of T cell receptor beta chains follows, all from one sample in a study of cytomegalovirus exposure and HLA in healthy donors. Data came from immunoSEQ multiplex PCR; TCRdb stores just in-frame clones and leaves some out. The repertoire holds 120,000 or so clones, roughly four fifths seen once, with about 1.8% in the top ten. The sample consisted of PBMCs. The source is a man in his forties in good health and CMV-seronegative. Each CDR3 is given with its conserved first and last residue. Each record gives: clone size, D gene, J gene, V gene, CDR3 DNA, CDR3 protein. The D gene is left open where the match is weak. Some rows have no size entry. The others give once, few or many, or a class for an expanded clone.

>few|TRBD2|TRBJ2-5|TRBV27
TGTGCCAGCAGTCCCCGGACTAGCGGGAGCGGGGTCGAGACCCAGTACTTC
CASSPRTSGSGVETQYF
>few|.|TRBJ2-3|TRBV7-2
TGTGCCAGCAGCTACAACACAGATACGCAGTATTTT
CASSYNTDTQYF
>.|.|TRBJ2-1|TRBV11-1
TGTGCCAGCAGCTTAAATCAGTACAATGAGCAGTTCTTC
CASSLNQYNEQFF
>.|.|TRBJ2-7|TRBV10-3
TGTGCCATCAGTGAGGAGGGCCGCTATGAGTCCTACGAGCAGTACTTC
CAISEEGRYESYEQYF
>.|TRBD2|TRBJ2-1|TRBV2
TGTGCCAGCAGTAAAGGACTAGCGGGGGGCCAGGGAGGGCAGCAGTTCTTC
CASSKGLAGGQGGQQFF
>once|TRBD1|TRBJ2-7|TRBV10-2
TGCGCCAGCAGTCGACAGGGGGGGTACGAGCAGTACTTC
CASSRQGGYEQYF
>.|TRBD1|TRBJ2-5|TRBV5-1
TGCGCCAGCAGCGGACGACAGGGCTGGTCAGAGACCCAGTACTTC
CASSGRQGWSETQYF
>.|TRBD2|TRBJ2-1|TRBV7-6
TGTGCCAGCAGCTTAACAACTAGCGGGAGGGCCACTGAGCAGTTCTTC
CASSLTTSGRATEQFF
>.|TRBD2|TRBJ2-5|TRBV5-4
TGTGCCAGCTCACTGGGGGGGACTAGCGGGGGGGCAAGGGGGACCCAGTACTTC
CASSLGGTSGGARGTQYF
>.|TRBD2|TRBJ2-3|TRBV12-5
TGTGCTAGTGGTTTGGTAATGGCGGGAGGACCACGGGATACGCAGTATTTT
CASGLVMAGGPRDTQYF
>few|.|TRBJ1-2|TRBV6-6
TGTGCCAGCAGTTATCAGGGGCACAACTATGGCTACACCTTC
CASSYQGHNYGYTF
>once|.|TRBJ1-2|TRBV5-5
TGTGCCAGCAGCTTCCGGACAGTCACTAACTATGGCTACACCTTC
CASSFRTVTNYGYTF
>.|.|TRBJ2-7|TRBV7-2
TGTGCCAGCAGCTTAGTAGTAGCGGACTCCTACGAGCAGTACTTC
CASSLVVADSYEQYF
>.|.|TRBJ2-7|TRBV2
TGTGCCAGCACCGAACGGAGGGCCTCCTACGAGCAGTACTTC
CASTERRASYEQYF
>.|.|TRBJ2-3|TRBV5-1
TGCGCCAGCAGCTTGGAATTGGACAGATTCACAGATACGCAGTATTTT
CASSLELDRFTDTQYF
>.|TRBD1|TRBJ2-7|TRBV5-6
TGTGCCAGCAGCTTTTCCCGGGACAGGGGACGAGACTACGAGCAGTACTTC
CASSFSRDRGRDYEQYF
>once|TRBD2|TRBJ2-3|TRBV19
TGTGCCAGTAACCTAGCGGGGAATCGGGATACGCAGTATTTT
CASNLAGNRDTQYF
>.|.|TRBJ2-4|TRBV28
TGTGCCAGCAGACAGGGTTTGGCCAAAAACATTCAGTACTTC
CASRQGLAKNIQYF
>.|.|TRBJ1-1|TRBV7-2
TGTGCCAGCAGCTTGAGTCTGTCGGCTGAAGCTTTCTTT
CASSLSLSAEAFF
>.|.|TRBJ2-5|TRBV10-2
TGCGCCAGCAGTACAGGTCCGGGGGCCCAGTACTTC
CASSTGPGAQYF
>.|TRBD1|TRBJ2-5|TRBV30
TGTGCCTGGGGGACAGGGGGCGAGACCCAGTACTTC
CAWGTGGETQYF
>.|.|TRBJ1-6|TRBV30
TGTGCCTGGAGTGTACTGACAGAGAATTCACCCCTCCACTTT
CAWSVLTENSPLHF
>.|TRBD1|TRBJ1-2|TRBV19
TGTGCCAGTAGTATAGTCCCCGGACAGGGTGGCTACACCTTC
CASSIVPGQGGYTF
>.|TRBD2|TRBJ2-4|TRBV7-2
TGTGCCAGCAGCTTAGCGGCTAGCGGAAACAGTCAGTACTTC
CASSLAASGNSQYF
>.|TRBD2|TRBJ2-3|TRBV7-9
TGTGCCAGCAAGACGACTAGCGGGAAAGATACGCAGTATTTT
CASKTTSGKDTQYF
>.|.|TRBJ2-5|TRBV9
TGTGCCAGCAGCCCCTCCCCCGGGGTGGGCGAGACCCAGTACTTC
CASSPSPGVGETQYF
>.|TRBD1|TRBJ1-2|TRBV25-1
TGTGCCAGCAGTTACACAGGGGCCCCATATGGCTACACCTTC
CASSYTGAPYGYTF
>once|TRBD2|TRBJ2-7|TRBV27
TGTGCCAGCAGATTCGGGACTAGCGGGACGAGGGGGTACTACGAGCAGTACTTC
CASRFGTSGTRGYYEQYF
>.|.|TRBJ2-4|TRBV4-3
TGCGCCAGCAGCCCCGTCAGTGGTCACATTCAGTACTTC
CASSPVSGHIQYF
>.|TRBD1|TRBJ2-3|TRBV28
TGTGCCGGTAAACTACAGGGGGAAGATACGCAGTATTTT
CAGKLQGEDTQYF
>.|TRBD1|TRBJ2-1|TRBV27
TGTGCCAGCAGCCCGTACAGGGGGGAAATCTCGGGTGAGCAGTTCTTC
CASSPYRGEISGEQFF
>.|TRBD1|TRBJ1-5|TRBV7-2
TGTGCCAGCAGCTCATCAGGGGGGACAGGGTCTCAGCCCCAGCATTTT
CASSSSGGTGSQPQHF
>.|TRBD2|TRBJ2-1|TRBV9
TGTGCCAGCAGCGTAAGGAGCGGGAGGGTGTATGAGCAGTTCTTC
CASSVRSGRVYEQFF
>.|.|TRBJ1-3|TRBV6-5
TGTGCCAGCAGTTCGACACAGGGAGCTGGAAACACCATATATTTT
CASSSTQGAGNTIYF
>.|.|TRBJ2-7|TRBV25-1
TGTGCCAGCAGACTCCAGGGGAGCTACGAGCAGTACTTC
CASRLQGSYEQYF
>.|TRBD2|TRBJ2-1|TRBV30
TGTGCCTGGAAGGGTAAGGGGTTGAGCGGGAGGGACGGCAATGAGCAGTTCTTC
CAWKGKGLSGRDGNEQFF
>.|.|TRBJ1-5|TRBV13
TGTGCCAGCAGCCCCGGGGGGTCAGGGGGCAATCAGCCCCAGCATTTT
CASSPGGSGGNQPQHF
>.|.|TRBJ1-3|TRBV29-1
TGCAGCGTTTCGGGAGCAGGAAACACCATATATTTT
CSVSGAGNTIYF
>.|.|TRBJ1-2|TRBV18
TGTGCCAGCTCAGTTACGGAAGGGGCGACTAACTATGGCTACACCTTC
CASSVTEGATNYGYTF
>once|.|TRBJ2-1|TRBV27
TGTGCCAGCAGTCCCCTTGTGGACTACTCCTACAATGAGCAGTTCTTC
CASSPLVDYSYNEQFF
>.|.|TRBJ1-6|TRBV5-1
TGCGCCAGCAGCTTGACAGGGACTAAGAATTCACCCCTCCACTTT
CASSLTGTKNSPLHF
>.|.|TRBJ2-2|TRBV5-1
TGCGCCAGCAGCCCCCAGGGAACCGGGGAGCTGTTTTTT
CASSPQGTGELFF
>.|.|TRBJ1-1|TRBV6-6
TGTGCCAGCAGTTCCGGACAGATGAACACTGAAGCTTTCTTT
CASSSGQMNTEAFF
>.|.|TRBJ2-3|TRBV19
TGTGCCAGTAGTATATGGGCAGGGAGCACAGATACGCAGTATTTT
CASSIWAGSTDTQYF
>.|.|TRBJ1-1|TRBV28
TGTGCCAGCAGTCTCAGGTACACTGAAGCTTTCTTT
CASSLRYTEAFF
>.|.|TRBJ1-1|TRBV29-1
TGCAGCGTTTATGACAGGTTGAACACTGAAGCTTTCTTT
CSVYDRLNTEAFF